The 3 T cell receptor beta chains listed next were all sequenced from one sample in a study of blood T cell repertoires in COVID-19. Data came from immunoSEQ multiplex PCR; TCRdb stores just in-frame clones and leaves some out. Of under 450,000 clones listed, 75% to 90% are singletons. Material: peripheral blood. The receptors were gathered from an older woman with COVID-19, enrolled during active disease.

This clone was recorded once. The chain employs TRBV30 and TRBJ1-4, with D hard to call. CDR3 length equals 18 residues. Trimming shortened V by 0 bases and J by 5 bases, and 22 bases separated the two germline ends. Germline V gene sequence: CDR1 GTSNPN, CDR2 SVGIG (reference sequence). In DNA, the CDR3 is TGTGCCTGGAGTGTAGCGGGCCCCGGTGCCTACCTGAATGAAAAACTGTTTTTT. Residues: CAWSVAGPGAYLNEKLFF.

V usage is TRBV10-3 and J usage is TRBJ1-2, with D maybe TRBD1 (5 bases). Between the trimmed V and J ends, which lost 10 bases and 4 bases, there was a span of 16 bases. This CDR3 region has 13 residues. In germline, CDR1 is ENHRY, CDR2 SYGVKD. The CDR3 region is CATSEQGSYGYTF. The CDR3, as DNA: TGTGCCACCAGCGAGCAGGGTTCCTATGGCTACACCTTC.

The chain recombines TRBV3-1 (or the pseudogene TRBV3-2) with TRBJ1-2; D is possibly TRBD1 (6 bases). V shed 3 bases and J shed 4 bases, with 12 bases lying between them. Germline V gene data show CDR1 as LGHDT and CDR2 as YNNKEL (reference sequence). This CDR3 is built from 14 residues. The CDR3 reads CASSHNTGSYGYTF. The DNA of the CDR3 is TGTGCCAGCAGCCATAATACAGGGAGCTATGGCTACACCTTC.